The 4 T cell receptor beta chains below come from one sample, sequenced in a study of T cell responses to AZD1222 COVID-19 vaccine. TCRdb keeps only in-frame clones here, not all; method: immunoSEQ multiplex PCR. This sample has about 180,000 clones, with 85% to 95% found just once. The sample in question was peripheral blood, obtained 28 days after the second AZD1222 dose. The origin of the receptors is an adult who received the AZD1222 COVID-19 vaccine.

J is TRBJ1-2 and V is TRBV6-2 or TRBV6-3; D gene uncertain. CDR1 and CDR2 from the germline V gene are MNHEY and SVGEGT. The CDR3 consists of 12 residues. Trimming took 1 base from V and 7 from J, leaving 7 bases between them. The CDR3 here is CASSYYGVGYTF. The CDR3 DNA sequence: TGTGCCAGCAGTTACTACGGGGTTGGCTACACCTTC.

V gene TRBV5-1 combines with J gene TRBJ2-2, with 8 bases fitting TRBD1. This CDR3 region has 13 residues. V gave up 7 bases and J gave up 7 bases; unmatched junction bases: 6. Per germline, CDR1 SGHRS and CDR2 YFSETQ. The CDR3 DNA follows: TGCGCCAGCCAGACAGGGGCGAACGGGGAGCTGTTTTTT. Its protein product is CASQTGANGELFF.

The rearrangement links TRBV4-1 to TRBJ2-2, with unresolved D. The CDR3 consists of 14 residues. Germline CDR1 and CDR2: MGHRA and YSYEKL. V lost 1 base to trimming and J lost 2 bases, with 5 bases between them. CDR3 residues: CASSQVANTGELFF. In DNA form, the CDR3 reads TGCGCCAGCAGCCAAGTCGCCAACACCGGGGAGCTGTTTTTT.

The CDR3 reads CASSALGGGSPEQYF. The CDR3 bases are TGTGCCAGCAGCGCTCTTGGTGGGGGGTCCCCCGAGCAGTACTTC. V and J are TRBV9 and TRBJ2-7; a possible D gene is TRBD2 (6 bases). This CDR3 contains 15 residues. The germline V gene has CDR1 SGDLS and CDR2 YYNGEE. Trimming stripped 3 bases from V and 6 bases from J, with 19 bases between.